The 31 T cell receptor beta chains given below trace back to one sample, sequenced in a study of T cell repertoires in cytomegalovirus infection. TCRdb ran MiXCR on the reads and lists one entry per CDR3 protein. The sample consists of about 740,000 distinct CDR3 sequences, about a third of them appearing once. Sequencing was done on a sample of PBMCs. The receptor source for this set is a human donor in good health (CMV status not recorded). Some clones in this sample may be carry-over from other donors' samples.

Only a few counts were recorded for this clonotype. V and J are TRBV7-8 and TRBJ1-5, with D possibly matching TRBD1 (5 bases). Germline V lookup: CDR1 SGHVS, CDR2 FQNEAQ. V dropped 5 bases and J dropped 5 bases, with 13 bases sitting between them. The CDR3 spans 14 residues. For the CDR3, the DNA is TGTGCCAGCAGCGCCGGGACTAATCATCAGCCCCAGCATTTT. As protein: CASSAGTNHQPQHF.

This clonotype was counted only a few times. The rearrangement uses TRBV25-1 and TRBJ2-2; 11 bases map to TRBD1. The ends lost 6 bases at V and 5 bases at J; junction bases unmatched: 11. Germline V lookup: CDR1 MGHDK, CDR2 SYGVNS. The CDR3 totals 17 residues. In DNA, the CDR3 is TGTGCCAGCAGACCAGCCCCGGGACAGGGGGATACCGGGGAGCTGTTTTTT. This translates into CASRPAPGQGDTGELFF.

This clonotype occurred a few times. The chain recombines TRBV29-1 with TRBJ2-2; 8 bases agree with TRBD1. The CDR3 spans 15 residues. The J segment lost 4 bases and the V segment lost 3 bases, leaving 7 bases of the junction unmatched. Per the germline V gene, CDR1 is SQVTM and CDR2 is ANQGSEA. Here the CDR3 DNA reads TGCAGCGTTGAGGTCAGGGGGCAGGTCACCGGGGAGCTGTTTTTT. Residues: CSVEVRGQVTGELFF.

This sequence joins TRBV2 and TRBJ1-4, with D possibly matching TRBD1 (6 bases). The CDR3 is 15 residues long. Germline values: CDR1 SNHLY, CDR2 FYNNEI. With 6 bases removed from V and 7 bases from J, the gap between germline ends came to 18 bases. Here the CDR3 reads CASRKTGTKSEKLFF. DNA for the CDR3: TGTGCCAGCAGAAAAACCGGGACAAAGAGTGAAAAACTGTTTTTT.

The V call is TRBV7-9, the J call TRBJ2-7; perhaps TRBD2 as D (5 bases). This CDR3 is 14 amino acids long. Trimming removed 4 bases from V and 3 bases from J, with 13 bases in between. CDR1 is SEHNR and CDR2 is FQNEAQ in the germline V gene (reference sequence). The CDR3 is CASSWERSSYEQYF. In DNA, the CDR3 is TGTGCCAGCAGCTGGGAGAGATCGAGCTACGAGCAGTACTTC.

This clonotype came up a few times. This chain connects TRBV7-4 to TRBJ1-2; a possible D gene is TRBD1 (5 bases). V lost 3 bases to trimming and J lost 1 base, with 12 bases between them. CDR1 and CDR2 from the germline V gene are SGHVT and SQSDAQ. CDR3 size: 15 residues. Written as DNA, the CDR3 is TGTGCCAGCAGCTTCCTCGGGGCCTATAACTATGGCTACACCTTC. As protein: CASSFLGAYNYGYTF. Full variable domain (outside the CDR3, taken from reference TRBV7-4 and TRBJ1-2): GAGVSQSPRYKVAKRGRDVALRCDSISGHVTLYWYRQTLGQGSEVLTYSQSDAQRDKSGRPSGRFSAERPERSVSTLKIQRTEQGDSAVYLCASSFLGAYNYGYTFGSGTRLTVV.

V is TRBV19 and J is TRBJ2-1, with TRBD1 matching over 9 bases. J lost 5 bases, V lost 2 bases, and 1 base had no gene match. The germline V gene encodes CDR1 LNHDA and CDR2 SQIVND (reference sequence). The CDR3 length is 14 residues. Here the CDR3 reads CASSITGGHNEQFF. The CDR3 nucleotides read TGTGCCAGTAGTATAACAGGGGGCCACAATGAGCAGTTCTTC.

The chain carries TRBV6-2 or TRBV6-3 and TRBJ2-7; D not certain. The V gene lost 7 bases and the J gene lost 2 bases, with 9 bases spanning the gap. CDR3 length equals 12 residues. Looked up from germline, CDR1 is MNHEY and CDR2 is SVGEGT. CDR3 bases: TGTGCCAGCACCAATCCCCCCTACGAGCAGTACTTC. It codes for CASTNPPYEQYF.

A note on this clonotype: The junction shows a germline mismatch at one end, possibly a read error. This chain joins TRBV6-1 and TRBJ2-4; the D is unclear. The CDR3 length is 12 residues. Germline loops: CDR1 MNHNS, CDR2 SASEGT. In DNA, the CDR3 is TGTGCCAGCAGTGATGCCCTAGAGTTTTGGGACTTC. Protein product: CASSDALEFWDF.

The chain combines TRBV29-1 with TRBJ2-2; no definite D call. Germline V gene sequence: CDR1 SQVTM, CDR2 ANQGSEA. V lost 3 bases and J 6 bases, leaving 11 bases between the germline ends. This CDR3 has 13 residues. The CDR3 here is CSVEFTVAGELFF. The CDR3 DNA follows: TGCAGCGTTGAGTTCACCGTGGCCGGGGAGCTGTTTTTT.

The table lists this clonotype with a few counts. The rearrangement links TRBV7-9 to TRBJ1-1; D is ambiguous. V lost 4 bases and J lost 2, with 14 bases in between. The CDR3 is 15 residues long. Germline V gene lookup returns CDR1 SEHNR and CDR2 FQNEAQ (reference sequence). The CDR3 region is CASSSRRSDNTEAFF. The CDR3 region has the DNA TGTGCCAGCAGCTCTCGGCGATCCGATAACACTGAAGCTTTCTTT.

The rearrangement uses TRBV4-1 and TRBJ1-3; D not certain. Germline V gene sequence: CDR1 MGHRA, CDR2 YSYEKL. V lost 0 bases and J 2 bases, leaving 8 bases between the germline ends. The CDR3 extends over 15 amino acids. Here the CDR3 reads CASSQDERTGNTIYF. The CDR3 DNA is TGCGCCAGCAGCCAAGATGAACGCACTGGAAACACCATATATTTT.

This rearrangement joins TRBV7-2 to TRBJ1-1; D is unresolved. Germline CDR1 SGHTA, CDR2 FQGNSA. CDR3 length equals 17 residues. V shed 4 bases and J shed 4 bases, with 22 bases lying between them. The CDR3 is CASSWGNYSVVCTEAFF. CDR3 DNA sequence: TGTGCCAGCAGCTGGGGAAATTACAGTGTGGTATGCACTGAAGCTTTCTTT.

The DNA of the CDR3 is TGTGCCTGGAGATTCCGGGGGACCGGGGAGCTGTTTTTT. Translated, it gives CAWRFRGTGELFF. The V and J genes are TRBV30 and TRBJ2-2; tentative D call: TRBD2 (6 bases). Germline CDR1 GTSNPN, CDR2 SVGIG (reference sequence). The CDR3 length is 13 residues. V lost 3 bases to trimming and J lost 5 bases, with 10 bases between them.

Only a few counts were recorded for this clonotype. The J gene is TRBJ1-5, the V gene TRBV6-1, with a possible D match to TRBD1 (5 bases). The CDR3 runs to 15 residues. CDR1 is MNHNS, CDR2 SASEGT, per germline. Trimming left V 6 bases short and J 4 bases short, with 16 bases between. The CDR3 DNA is TGTGCCAGCAGAAACAACCAGGGACGGAATCAGCCCCAGCATTTT. It yields the protein CASRNNQGRNQPQHF.

This clonotype was observed a few times. A read error may produce the germline difference seen at one junction end. The V gene is TRBV4-1, the J gene TRBJ2-7; 8 positions agree with TRBD1. CDR1 is MGHRA and CDR2 is YSYEKL in the germline V gene. This CDR3 is built from 13 residues. In nucleotides, the CDR3 is TGTGCCAGCAGCAACGACAGGGGAGACGAGCAGTACTTC. Translation gives CASSNDRGDEQYF.

The genes are TRBV28 and TRBJ1-5, with D possibly being TRBD1 (6 bases). Germline V CDR1 and CDR2: MDHEN, SYDVKM. This CDR3 region has 15 residues. V lost 6 bases, J lost 0 bases, and 12 bases lay in between. In DNA form, the CDR3 reads TGTGCCAGCAGGCCCAGGGGTTATAGCAATCAGCCCCAGCATTTT. Its protein is CASRPRGYSNQPQHF.

This clonotype came up many times. CDR3: CASSLKGTQHSNQPQHF. CDR3 sequence (DNA): TGTGCCAGCAGTTTGAAGGGGACACAACATAGCAATCAGCCCCAGCATTTT. The V call is TRBV12-3 or TRBV12-4, the J call TRBJ1-5; TRBD1 might be the D (6 bases). V was pared by 3 bases and J by 0 bases, with 15 bases between. The CDR3 totals 17 residues.

The chain uses TRBV9 and TRBJ2-4; perhaps D is TRBD1 or TRBD2 (6 bases each). Germline values: CDR1 SGDLS, CDR2 YYNGEE. The CDR3 totals 16 residues. V was trimmed by 4 bases and J by 0 bases, leaving 14 bases between them. CDR3 nucleotides: TGTGCCAGCAGCCTAGGGGGGAGGTCAGCCAAAAACATTCAGTACTTC. Translation: CASSLGGRSAKNIQYF.

This chain joins TRBV6-6 and TRBJ1-2; 9 positions agree with TRBD1. V lost 5 bases to trimming and J lost 4 bases; unmatched junction nucleotides: 17. CDR1 is MNHNY, CDR2 SVGAGI, per germline (reference sequence). The CDR3 length is 18 residues. The CDR3 DNA follows: TGTGCCAGCAGTGCTATCCAAGGCGGACAGGGGCGACCCTATGGCTACACCTTC. Protein: CASSAIQGGQGRPYGYTF.

This clonotype was counted at least ten times. The chain recombines TRBV7-2 with TRBJ2-3, with 7 bases matching TRBD1. V lost 3 bases, J lost 2 bases, and 5 bases stayed unmatched. Germline-derived CDR1 and CDR2 are SGHTA and FQGNSA. CDR3 length: 15 residues. The CDR3 region is CASSFGTAFTDTQYF. Written as DNA, the CDR3 is TGTGCCAGCAGCTTCGGGACAGCGTTCACAGATACGCAGTATTTT.

The chain carries TRBV7-2 and TRBJ2-7; D gene ambiguous. The V end lost 2 bases, the J end lost 4 bases, and 9 bases lay between the germline ends. The CDR3 sequence is 13 residues long. CDR1 is SGHTA and CDR2 is FQGNSA in the germline V gene. The CDR3 here is CASSLRVLYEQYF. CDR3 DNA sequence: TGTGCCAGCAGCTTACGGGTGTTGTACGAGCAGTACTTC.

The chain employs TRBV7-2 and TRBJ2-2, with 7 bases matching TRBD1. CDR3 length: 15 residues. Germline trimming cut 7 bases from V and 1 base from J; bases unmatched to any gene: 6. The germline V gene has CDR1 SGHTA and CDR2 FQGNSA. In nucleotides, the CDR3 is TGTGCCAGCACCCTGGACAGGAAGAACACCGGGGAGCTGTTTTTT. Translating gives CASTLDRKNTGELFF. The complete variable domain, with remaining parts taken from reference TRBV7-2 and TRBJ2-2, reads GAGVSQSPSNKVTEKGKDVELRCDPISGHTALYWYRQSLGQGLEFLIYFQGNSAPDKSGLPSDRFSAERTGGSVSTLTIQRTQQEDSAVYLCASTLDRKNTGELFFGEGSRLTVL.

Turning to this clonotype: At one end the junction does not follow the germline gene, possibly because of a read error. The J gene is TRBJ2-3, the V gene TRBV28; D gene unclear. The CDR3 is made up of 16 amino acids. The germline CDR1 and CDR2 sequences are MDHEN and SYDVKM. In DNA, the CDR3 is TGTGCCAGCAGTTTAGGGCGACATGCTAAAACAGTTACGCAGTATTTT. This sequence encodes CASSLGRHAKTVTQYF. Full variable domain (missing parts from reference TRBV28 and TRBJ2-3): DVKVTQSSRYLVKRTGEKVFLECVQDMDHENMFWYRQDPGLGLRLIYFSYDVKMKEKGDIPEGYSVSREKKERFSLILESASTNQTSMYLCASSLGRHAKTVTQYFGPGTRLTVL.

This chain links TRBV7-2 with TRBJ2-7; possibly TRBD1 for D (5 bases). The V and J ends lost 5 bases and 2 bases respectively, with 16 bases between them. The CDR3 totals 15 residues. The V gene's germline CDR1 is SGHTA and CDR2 FQGNSA. For the CDR3, the DNA is TGTGCCAGCAGCCTACTTATCACAGGTCCCTACGAGCAGTACTTC. It codes for CASSLLITGPYEQYF.

The genes are TRBV12-3 or TRBV12-4 and TRBJ1-6; D call uncertain. V lost 2 bases and J lost 5, with 7 bases in between. This CDR3 is built from 14 residues. In DNA form, the CDR3 reads TGTGCCAGCAGTTTATTACCGGATAATTCACCCCTCCACTTT. Protein sequence: CASSLLPDNSPLHF.

In DNA, the CDR3 is TGTGCCAGCGGGGGGGGGGCGGATTCCTACGAGCAGTACTTC. Residues: CASGGGADSYEQYF. The chain links TRBV28 to TRBJ2-7; tentative D call: TRBD2 (7 bases). This CDR3 contains 14 residues. Deletions cut 8 bases from V and 1 base from J, with 15 bases between. Per germline, CDR1 MDHEN and CDR2 SYDVKM.

This clonotype has more than one count but fewer than ten. CDR3 DNA sequence: TGTGCCAGCAACAACCTGGACAGGGACATGGAGACCCAGTACTTC. It specifies CASNNLDRDMETQYF. The chain uses TRBV28 and TRBJ2-5, with 8 bases lining up with TRBD1. The germline gives CDR1 MDHEN, CDR2 SYDVKM. The CDR3 length is 15 residues. The V gene end was trimmed by 7 bases and the J gene end by 5 bases; junction bases not matched to a gene: 12.

This clonotype has at least ten counts. J is TRBJ1-4 and V is TRBV6-6; D is uncertain. V dropped 4 bases and J dropped 0 bases, with 6 bases sitting between them. This CDR3 is built from 14 residues. Germline assignment: CDR1 MNHNY and CDR2 SVGAGI (reference sequence). CDR3 sequence: CASSFVATNEKLFF. The CDR3 region has the DNA TGTGCCAGCAGTTTCGTTGCAACTAATGAAAAACTGTTTTTT.

The chain joins TRBV7-2 to TRBJ1-2; 7 nucleotides line up with TRBD1. The CDR3 has 14 amino acids. From germline, CDR1 is SGHTA and CDR2 FQGNSA. V gave up 4 bases and J gave up 4 bases; unmatched junction bases: 6. The CDR3 here is CASSSDRESYGYTF. The CDR3 bases are TGTGCCAGCAGCTCTGACAGGGAGAGCTATGGCTACACCTTC.

This clonotype was seen only a few times. The rearrangement links TRBV14 to TRBJ2-1; the D gene is possibly TRBD2 (5 bases). The CDR3 has 14 amino acids. Germline-derived CDR1 and CDR2 are SGHDN and FVKESK. V was pared by 4 bases and J by 5 bases, with 12 bases between. CDR3 sequence reads: CASSLRRLNNEQFF. CDR3 nucleotide sequence: TGTGCCAGCAGCCTAAGGAGGCTAAACAATGAGCAGTTCTTC.